Each of the 9 T cell receptor beta chains below was sequenced from the same sample in a study of OX40 agonist ivuxolimab in advanced cancers. The library was built by means of the immunoSEQ multiplex PCR assay. In its TCRdb copy, this immuneACCESS table keeps in-frame sequences only and misses some clones. Where compared with another copy, unresolved V genes explain less than half of these, and the others have no known cause. For this sample the table gives about 16,000 clones, of which around 84% were detected only once. The ten largest clones add up to about 0.68% of the sample. This specimen consisted of CD4+ or CD8+ T cells sorted from blood, obtained in a trial of the OX40 agonist ivuxolimab. The receptors shown here come from an adult with an advanced solid tumor such as melanoma, head and neck, liver or kidney cancer.

The genes are TRBV11-3 and TRBJ1-1, with a tentative D call TRBD1 (6 bases). The V end lost 4 bases, the J end lost 6 bases, and 12 bases lay between the germline ends. Germline V lookup: CDR1 SGHNT, CDR2 YENEEA. This CDR3 has 13 amino acids. CDR3 nucleotide sequence: TGTGCCAGCAGCTCTACAGGGAGGGCTGAAGCTTTCTTT. This sequence encodes CASSSTGRAEAFF.

The chain links TRBV9 to TRBJ2-2, with D unclear. Germline CDR1 and CDR2: SGDLS and YYNGEE. The length of the CDR3 is 16 residues. The V end lost 3 bases, the J end lost 0 bases, and 12 bases lay between the germline ends. CDR3 nucleotides: TGTGCCAGCAGCGCCACTCAGGCGGCGAACACCGGGGAGCTGTTTTTT. Encoded protein: CASSATQAANTGELFF.

This sequence joins TRBV4-1 and TRBJ2-7, with D possibly TRBD1 on 6 matching bases. This CDR3 is 16 amino acids long. Germline-derived CDR1 and CDR2 are MGHRA and YSYEKL. With 2 bases removed from V and 2 bases from J, the gap between germline ends came to 16 bases. CDR3 nucleotide sequence: TGCGCCAGCAGCCAACTAAACTTAGACAGGACCTACGAGCAGTACTTC. Amino acid sequence: CASSQLNLDRTYEQYF.

This chain connects TRBV5-4 to TRBJ2-6; D gene unclear. CDR1 and CDR2 (germline): SGHNT, YYREEE (reference sequence). The CDR3 sequence is 18 residues long. V was shortened by 5 bases and J by 1 base, with 19 bases between the two germline ends. The CDR3 nucleotides read TGTGCCAGCAGTGGTAGGACCGAAGTCACATCTGGGGCCAACGTCCTGACTTTC. Amino acids: CASSGRTEVTSGANVLTF. The complete variable domain, with remaining parts taken from reference TRBV5-4 and TRBJ2-6, reads ETGVTQSPTHLIKTRGQQVTLRCSSQSGHNTVSWYQQALGQGPQFIFQYYREEENGRGNFPPRFSGLQFPNYSSELNVNALELDDSALYLCASSGRTEVTSGANVLTFGAGSRLTVL.

The chain has TRBV7-9 and TRBJ1-2; TRBD1 matches 7 bases. The germline CDR1 and CDR2 sequences are SEHNR and FQNEAQ (reference sequence). Unmatched junction bases numbered 7, after V lost 4 bases and J lost 2 bases. The CDR3 loop spans 15 amino acids. CDR3 bases: TGTGCCAGCAGCTCACCGACAGGGCAAAACTATGGCTACACCTTC. This sequence encodes CASSSPTGQNYGYTF.

V is TRBV6-1 and J is TRBJ1-5, with D perhaps TRBD1 (6 bases). The CDR3 has 12 amino acids. Trimming cost V 5 bases and J 7 bases, with 9 bases left between them. Germline loops: CDR1 MNHNS, CDR2 SASEGT. The CDR3 nucleotides read TGTGCCAGCAGTTTCAGGGGACAGCCCCAGCATTTT. Translation gives CASSFRGQPQHF.

The V call is TRBV2, the J call TRBJ1-5, with D maybe TRBD1 (5 bases). The germline CDR1 and CDR2 sequences are SNHLY and FYNNEI. This CDR3 comprises 14 residues. The V end lost 4 bases, the J end lost 5 bases, and 12 bases lay between the germline ends. The CDR3 region is CASSGGSPHQPQHF. The CDR3 nucleotides read TGTGCCAGCAGTGGGGGGTCCCCTCATCAGCCCCAGCATTTT.

This rearrangement joins TRBV5-4 to TRBJ1-2; TRBD1 is a possible D gene (5 bases). The CDR3 runs to 13 residues. Germline values: CDR1 SGHNT, CDR2 YYREEE (reference sequence). V dropped 3 bases and J dropped 5 bases, with 11 bases sitting between them. The DNA of the CDR3 is TGTGCCAGCAGCTCAGGGTCCCAATATGGCTACACCTTC. Translation: CASSSGSQYGYTF.

The chain joins TRBV19 to TRBJ1-1, with 11 bases that match TRBD1. J was trimmed by 11 bases and V by 3 bases; bases with no gene match: 11. CDR1 LNHDA and CDR2 SQIVND come from the germline V gene (reference sequence). This CDR3 has 15 residues. The CDR3 is CASSISGTGGFGAFF. The CDR3 DNA is TGTGCCAGTAGTATCTCCGGGACAGGGGGATTTGGTGCTTTCTTT.